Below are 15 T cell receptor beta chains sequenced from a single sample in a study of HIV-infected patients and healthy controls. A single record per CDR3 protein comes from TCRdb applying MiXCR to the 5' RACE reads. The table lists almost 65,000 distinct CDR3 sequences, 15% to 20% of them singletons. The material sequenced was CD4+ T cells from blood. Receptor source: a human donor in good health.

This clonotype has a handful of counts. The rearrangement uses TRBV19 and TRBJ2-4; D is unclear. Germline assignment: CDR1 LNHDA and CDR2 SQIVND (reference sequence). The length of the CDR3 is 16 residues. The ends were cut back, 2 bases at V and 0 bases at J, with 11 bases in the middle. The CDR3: CASSIIGQLAKNIQYF. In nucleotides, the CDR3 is TGTGCCAGTAGTATAATCGGTCAGCTAGCCAAAAACATTCAGTACTTC.

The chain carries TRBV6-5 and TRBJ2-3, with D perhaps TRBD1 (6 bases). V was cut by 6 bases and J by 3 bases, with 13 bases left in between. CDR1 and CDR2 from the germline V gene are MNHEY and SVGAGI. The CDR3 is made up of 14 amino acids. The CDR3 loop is CASSRTVNTDTQYF. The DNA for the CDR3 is TGTGCCAGCAGCCGGACAGTCAATACAGATACGCAGTATTTT.

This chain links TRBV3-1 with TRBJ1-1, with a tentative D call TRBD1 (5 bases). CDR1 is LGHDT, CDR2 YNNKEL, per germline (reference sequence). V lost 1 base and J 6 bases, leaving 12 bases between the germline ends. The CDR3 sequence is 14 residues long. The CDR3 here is CASSQAADSAEAFF. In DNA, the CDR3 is TGTGCCAGCAGCCAAGCTGCCGACAGCGCTGAAGCTTTCTTT.

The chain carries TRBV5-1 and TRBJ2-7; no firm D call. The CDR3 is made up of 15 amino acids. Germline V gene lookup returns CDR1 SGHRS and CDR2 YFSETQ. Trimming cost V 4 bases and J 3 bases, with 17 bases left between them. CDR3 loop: CASSLNPWTVYEQYF. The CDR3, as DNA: TGCGCCAGCAGCCTTAATCCATGGACGGTCTACGAGCAGTACTTC. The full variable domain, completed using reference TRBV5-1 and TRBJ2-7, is KAGVTQTPRYLIKTRGQQVTLSCSPISGHRSVSWYQQTPGQGLQFLFEYFSETQRNKGNFPGRFSGRQFSNSRSEMNVSTLELGDSALYLCASSLNPWTVYEQYFGPGTRLTVT.

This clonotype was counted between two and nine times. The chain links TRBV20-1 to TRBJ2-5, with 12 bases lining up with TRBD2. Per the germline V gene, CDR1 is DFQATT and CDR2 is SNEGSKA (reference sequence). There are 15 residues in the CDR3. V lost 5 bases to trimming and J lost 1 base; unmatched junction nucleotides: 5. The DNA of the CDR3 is TGCAGTGCTCAAAGGACTAGCGGGACCCAAGAGACCCAGTACTTC. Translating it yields CSAQRTSGTQETQYF.

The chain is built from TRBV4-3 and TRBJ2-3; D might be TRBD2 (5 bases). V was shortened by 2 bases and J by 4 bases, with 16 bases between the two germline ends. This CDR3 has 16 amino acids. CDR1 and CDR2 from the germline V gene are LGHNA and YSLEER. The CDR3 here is CASSQKMSSEADTQYF. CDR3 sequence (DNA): TGCGCCAGCAGCCAAAAAATGAGTAGCGAGGCAGATACGCAGTATTTT.

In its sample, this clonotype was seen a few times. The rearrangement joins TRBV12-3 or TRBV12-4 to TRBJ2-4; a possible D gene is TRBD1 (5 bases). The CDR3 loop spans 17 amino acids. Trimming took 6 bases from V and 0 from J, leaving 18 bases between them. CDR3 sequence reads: CASRKSTAILAKNIQYF. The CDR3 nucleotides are TGTGCCAGCAGGAAATCGACAGCCATTCTAGCCAAAAACATTCAGTACTTC.

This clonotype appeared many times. The DNA of the CDR3 is TGTGCCAGCAAAGAAGGGGCCGGGGCTGAAGCTTTCTTT. It yields the protein CASKEGAGAEAFF. The chain couples TRBV2 to TRBJ1-1, with a possible D match to TRBD1 (5 bases). The CDR3 has 13 residues. Germline lookup yields CDR1 SNHLY and CDR2 FYNNEI. Trimming left V 7 bases short and J 6 bases short, with 15 bases between. The whole variable domain, filled in from reference TRBV2 and TRBJ1-1, reads EPEVTQTPSHQVTQMGQEVILRCVPISNHLYFYWYRQILGQKVEFLVSFYNNEISEKSEIFDDQFSVERPDGSNFTLKIRSTKLEDSAMYFCASKEGAGAEAFFGQGTRLTVV.

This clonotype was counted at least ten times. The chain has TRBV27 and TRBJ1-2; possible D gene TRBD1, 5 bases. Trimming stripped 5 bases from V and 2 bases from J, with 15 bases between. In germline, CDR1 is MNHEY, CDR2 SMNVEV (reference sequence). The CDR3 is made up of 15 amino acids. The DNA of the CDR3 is TGTGCCAGCAGTCCCTACCGAGACAGCAACTATGGCTACACCTTC. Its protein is CASSPYRDSNYGYTF.

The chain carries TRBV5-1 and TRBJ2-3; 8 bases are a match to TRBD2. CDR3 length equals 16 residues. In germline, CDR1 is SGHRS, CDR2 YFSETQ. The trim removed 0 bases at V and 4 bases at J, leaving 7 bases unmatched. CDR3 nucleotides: TGCGCCAGCAGCTTGGGGGTTAGCGGGAATGCAGATACGCAGTATTTT. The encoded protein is CASSLGVSGNADTQYF.

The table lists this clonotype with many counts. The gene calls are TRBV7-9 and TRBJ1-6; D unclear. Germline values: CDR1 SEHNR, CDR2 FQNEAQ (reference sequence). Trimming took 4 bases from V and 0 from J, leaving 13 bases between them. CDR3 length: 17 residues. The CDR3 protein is CASSYSGSTSYNSPLHF. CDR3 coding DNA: TGTGCCAGCAGCTACTCGGGCTCTACCTCCTATAATTCACCCCTCCACTTT.

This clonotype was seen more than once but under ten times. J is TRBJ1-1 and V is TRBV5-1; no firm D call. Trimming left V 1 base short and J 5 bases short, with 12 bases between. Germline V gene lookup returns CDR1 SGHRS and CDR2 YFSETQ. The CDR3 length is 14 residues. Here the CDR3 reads CASSLYRSGTEAFF. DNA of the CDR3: TGCGCCAGCAGCTTGTATCGTTCTGGGACTGAAGCTTTCTTT.

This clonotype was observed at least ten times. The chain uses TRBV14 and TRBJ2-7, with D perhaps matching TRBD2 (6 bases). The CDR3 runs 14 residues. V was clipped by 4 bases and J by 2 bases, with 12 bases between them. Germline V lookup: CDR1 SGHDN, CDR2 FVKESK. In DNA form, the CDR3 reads TGTGCCAGCAGCCGAGGACTAAATGCCTACGAGCAGTACTTC. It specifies CASSRGLNAYEQYF.

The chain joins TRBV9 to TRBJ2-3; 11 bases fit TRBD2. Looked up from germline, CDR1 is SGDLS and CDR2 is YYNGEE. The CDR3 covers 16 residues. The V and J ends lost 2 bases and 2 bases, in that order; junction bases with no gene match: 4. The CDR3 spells CASSVTSGSVTDTQYF. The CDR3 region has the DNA TGTGCCAGCAGCGTCACTAGCGGGAGTGTCACAGATACGCAGTATTTT.

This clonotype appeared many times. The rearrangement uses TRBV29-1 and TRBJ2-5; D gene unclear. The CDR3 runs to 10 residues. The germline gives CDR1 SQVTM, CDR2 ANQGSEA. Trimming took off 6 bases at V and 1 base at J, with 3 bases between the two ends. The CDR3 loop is CSVVQETQYF. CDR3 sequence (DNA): TGCAGCGTGGTCCAAGAGACCCAGTACTTC. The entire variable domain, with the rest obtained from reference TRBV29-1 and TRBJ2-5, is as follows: SAVISQKPSRDICQRGTSLTIQCQVDSQVTMMFWYRQQPGQSLTLIATANQGSEATYESGFVIDKFPISRPNLTFSTLTVSNMSPEDSSIYLCSVVQETQYFGPGTRLLVL.